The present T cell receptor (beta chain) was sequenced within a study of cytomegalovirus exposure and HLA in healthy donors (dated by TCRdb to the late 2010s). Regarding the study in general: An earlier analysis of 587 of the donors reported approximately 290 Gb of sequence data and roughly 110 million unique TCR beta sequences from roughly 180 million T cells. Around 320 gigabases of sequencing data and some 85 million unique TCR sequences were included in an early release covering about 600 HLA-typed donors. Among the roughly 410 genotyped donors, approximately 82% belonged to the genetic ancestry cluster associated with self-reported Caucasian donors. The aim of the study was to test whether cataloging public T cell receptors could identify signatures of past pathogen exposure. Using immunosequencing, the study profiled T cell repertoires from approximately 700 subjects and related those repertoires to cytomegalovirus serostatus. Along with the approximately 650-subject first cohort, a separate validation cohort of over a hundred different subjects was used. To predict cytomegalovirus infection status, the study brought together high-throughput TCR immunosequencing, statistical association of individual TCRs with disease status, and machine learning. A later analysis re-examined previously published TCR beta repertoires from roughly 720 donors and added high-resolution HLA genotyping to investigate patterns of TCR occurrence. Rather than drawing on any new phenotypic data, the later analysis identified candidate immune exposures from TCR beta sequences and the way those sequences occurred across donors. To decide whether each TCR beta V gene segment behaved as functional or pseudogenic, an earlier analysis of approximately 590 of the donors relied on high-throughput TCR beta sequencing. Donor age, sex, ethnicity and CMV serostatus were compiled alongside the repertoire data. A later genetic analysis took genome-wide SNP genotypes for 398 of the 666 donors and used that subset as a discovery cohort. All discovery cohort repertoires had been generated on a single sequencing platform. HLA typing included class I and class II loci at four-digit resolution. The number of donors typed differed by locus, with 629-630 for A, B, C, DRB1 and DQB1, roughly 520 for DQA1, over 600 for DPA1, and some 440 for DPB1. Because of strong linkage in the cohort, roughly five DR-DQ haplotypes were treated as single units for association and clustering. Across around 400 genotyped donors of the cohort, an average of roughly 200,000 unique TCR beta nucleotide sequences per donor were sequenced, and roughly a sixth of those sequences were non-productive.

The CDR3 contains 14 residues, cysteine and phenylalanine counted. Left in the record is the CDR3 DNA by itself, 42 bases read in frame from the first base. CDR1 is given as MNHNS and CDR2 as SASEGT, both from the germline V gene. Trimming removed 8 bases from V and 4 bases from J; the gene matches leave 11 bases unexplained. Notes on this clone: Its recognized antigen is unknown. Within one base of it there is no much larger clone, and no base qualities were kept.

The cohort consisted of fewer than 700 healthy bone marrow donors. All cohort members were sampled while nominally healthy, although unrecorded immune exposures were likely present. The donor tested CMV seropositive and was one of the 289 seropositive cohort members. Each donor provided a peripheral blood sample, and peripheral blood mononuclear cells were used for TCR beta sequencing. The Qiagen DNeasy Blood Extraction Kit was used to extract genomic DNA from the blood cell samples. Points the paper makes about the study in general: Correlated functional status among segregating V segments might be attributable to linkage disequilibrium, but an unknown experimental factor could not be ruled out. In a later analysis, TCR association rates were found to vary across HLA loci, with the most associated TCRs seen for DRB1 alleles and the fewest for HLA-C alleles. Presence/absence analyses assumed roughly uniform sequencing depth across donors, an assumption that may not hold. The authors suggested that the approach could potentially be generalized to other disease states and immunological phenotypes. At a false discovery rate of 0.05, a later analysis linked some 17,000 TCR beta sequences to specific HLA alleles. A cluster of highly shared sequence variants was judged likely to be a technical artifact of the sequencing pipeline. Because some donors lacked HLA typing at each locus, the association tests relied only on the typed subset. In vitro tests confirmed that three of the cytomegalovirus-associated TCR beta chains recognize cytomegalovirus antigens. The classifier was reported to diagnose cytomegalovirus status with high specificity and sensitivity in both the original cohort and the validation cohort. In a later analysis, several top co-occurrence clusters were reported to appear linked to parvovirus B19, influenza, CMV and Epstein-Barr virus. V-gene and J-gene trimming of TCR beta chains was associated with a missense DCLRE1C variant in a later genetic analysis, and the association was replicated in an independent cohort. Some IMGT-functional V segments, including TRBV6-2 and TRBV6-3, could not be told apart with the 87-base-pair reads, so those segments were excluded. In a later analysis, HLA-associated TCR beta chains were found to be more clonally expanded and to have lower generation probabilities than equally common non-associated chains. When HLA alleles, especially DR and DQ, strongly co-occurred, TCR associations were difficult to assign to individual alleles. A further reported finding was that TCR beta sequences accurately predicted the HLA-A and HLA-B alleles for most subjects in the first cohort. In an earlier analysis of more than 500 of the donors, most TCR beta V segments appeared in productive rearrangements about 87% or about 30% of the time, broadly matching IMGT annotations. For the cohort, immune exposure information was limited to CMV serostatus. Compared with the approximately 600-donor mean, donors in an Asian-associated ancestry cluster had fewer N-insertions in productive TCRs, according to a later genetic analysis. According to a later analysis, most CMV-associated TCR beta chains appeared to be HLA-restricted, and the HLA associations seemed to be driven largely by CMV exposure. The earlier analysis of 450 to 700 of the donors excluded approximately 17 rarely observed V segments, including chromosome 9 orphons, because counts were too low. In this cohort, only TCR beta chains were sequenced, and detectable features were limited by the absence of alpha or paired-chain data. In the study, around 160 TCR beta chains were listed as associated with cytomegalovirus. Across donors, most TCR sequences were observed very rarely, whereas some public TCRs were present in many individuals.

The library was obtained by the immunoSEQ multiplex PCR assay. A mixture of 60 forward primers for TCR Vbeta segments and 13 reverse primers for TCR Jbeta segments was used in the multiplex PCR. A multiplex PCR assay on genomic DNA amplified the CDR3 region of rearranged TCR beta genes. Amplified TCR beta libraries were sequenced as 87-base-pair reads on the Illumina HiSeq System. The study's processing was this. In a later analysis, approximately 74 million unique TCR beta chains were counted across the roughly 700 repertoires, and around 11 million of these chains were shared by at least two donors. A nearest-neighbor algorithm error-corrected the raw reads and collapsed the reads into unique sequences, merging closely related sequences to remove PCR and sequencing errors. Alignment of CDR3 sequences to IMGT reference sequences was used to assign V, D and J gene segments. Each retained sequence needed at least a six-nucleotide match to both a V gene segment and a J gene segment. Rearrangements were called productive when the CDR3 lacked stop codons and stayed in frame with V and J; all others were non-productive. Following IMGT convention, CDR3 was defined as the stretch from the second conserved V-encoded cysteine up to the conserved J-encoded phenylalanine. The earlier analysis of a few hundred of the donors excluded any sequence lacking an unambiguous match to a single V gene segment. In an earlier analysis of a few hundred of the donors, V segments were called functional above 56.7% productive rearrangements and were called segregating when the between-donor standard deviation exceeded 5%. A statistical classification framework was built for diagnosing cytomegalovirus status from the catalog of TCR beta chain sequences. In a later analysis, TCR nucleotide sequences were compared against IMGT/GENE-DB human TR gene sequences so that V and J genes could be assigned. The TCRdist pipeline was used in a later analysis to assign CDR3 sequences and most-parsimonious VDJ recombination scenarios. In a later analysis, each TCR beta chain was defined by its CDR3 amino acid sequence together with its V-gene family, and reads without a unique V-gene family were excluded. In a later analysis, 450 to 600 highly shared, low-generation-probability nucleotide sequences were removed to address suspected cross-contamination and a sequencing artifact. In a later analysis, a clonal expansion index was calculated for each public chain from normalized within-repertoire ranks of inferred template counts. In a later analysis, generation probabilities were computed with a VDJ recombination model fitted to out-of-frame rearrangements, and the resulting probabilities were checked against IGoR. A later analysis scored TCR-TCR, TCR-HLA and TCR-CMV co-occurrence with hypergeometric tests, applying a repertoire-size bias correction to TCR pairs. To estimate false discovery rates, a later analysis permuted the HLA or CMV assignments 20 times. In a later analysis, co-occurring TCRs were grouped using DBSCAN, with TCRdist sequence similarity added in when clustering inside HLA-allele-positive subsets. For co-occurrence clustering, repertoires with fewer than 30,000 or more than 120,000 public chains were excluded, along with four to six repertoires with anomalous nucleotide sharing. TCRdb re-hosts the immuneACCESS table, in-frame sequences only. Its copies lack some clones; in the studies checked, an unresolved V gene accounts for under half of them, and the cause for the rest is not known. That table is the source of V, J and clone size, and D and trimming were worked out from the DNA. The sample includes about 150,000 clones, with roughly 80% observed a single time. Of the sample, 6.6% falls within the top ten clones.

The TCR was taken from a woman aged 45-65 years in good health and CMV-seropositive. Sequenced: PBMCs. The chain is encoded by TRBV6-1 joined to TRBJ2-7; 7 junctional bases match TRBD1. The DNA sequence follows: TGTGCCAGCTCAAGGGGACAGTTAGATTACGAGCAGTACTTC. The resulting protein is CASSRGQLDYEQYF.